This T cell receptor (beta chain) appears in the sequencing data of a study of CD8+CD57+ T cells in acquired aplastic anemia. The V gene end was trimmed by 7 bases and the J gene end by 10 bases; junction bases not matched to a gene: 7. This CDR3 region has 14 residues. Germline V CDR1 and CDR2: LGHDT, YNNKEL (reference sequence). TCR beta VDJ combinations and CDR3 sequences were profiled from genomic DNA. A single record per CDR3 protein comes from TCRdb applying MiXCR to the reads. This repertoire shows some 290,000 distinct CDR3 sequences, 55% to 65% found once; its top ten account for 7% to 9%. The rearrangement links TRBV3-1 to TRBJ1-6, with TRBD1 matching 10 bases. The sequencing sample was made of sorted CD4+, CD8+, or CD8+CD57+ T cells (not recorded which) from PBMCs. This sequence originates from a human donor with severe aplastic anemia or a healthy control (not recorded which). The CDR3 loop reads CASTRTGGGSPLHF. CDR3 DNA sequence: TGTGCCAGCACCCGGACAGGGGGAGGCTCACCCCTCCACTTT.